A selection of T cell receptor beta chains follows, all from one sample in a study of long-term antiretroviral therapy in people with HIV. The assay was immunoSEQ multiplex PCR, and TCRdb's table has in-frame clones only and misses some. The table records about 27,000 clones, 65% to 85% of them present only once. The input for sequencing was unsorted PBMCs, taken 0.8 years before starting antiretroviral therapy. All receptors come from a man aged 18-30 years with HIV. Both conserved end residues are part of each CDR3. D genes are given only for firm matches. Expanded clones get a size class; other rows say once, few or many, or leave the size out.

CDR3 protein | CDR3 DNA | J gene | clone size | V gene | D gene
CASSRGATNEKLFF | TGCGCCAGCAGCCGTGGTGCAACTAATGAAAAACTGTTTTTT | TRBJ1-4 | NA | TRBV5-1 | NA
CASSIPLQPQHF | TGTGCCAGTAGTATCCCATTACAGCCCCAGCATTTT | TRBJ1-5 | few | TRBV19 | NA
CASSSTGTTNTGELFF | TGTGCCAGCAGCTCGACCGGGACGACGAACACCGGGGAGCTGTTTTTT | TRBJ2-2 | NA | TRBV7-3 | NA
CASSIFGQGFSEQYF | TGTGCCAGTAGTATATTTGGACAGGGATTCTCCGAGCAGTACTTC | TRBJ2-7 | NA | TRBV19 | TRBD1
CASSLVGPSYEQYF | TGTGCCAGCAGCTTGGTCGGCCCCAGCTACGAGCAGTACTTC | TRBJ2-7 | NA | TRBV5-6 | NA
CASSLLAGPTDTQYF | TGCGCCAGCAGCTTACTAGCGGGCCCCACAGATACGCAGTATTTT | TRBJ2-3 | NA | TRBV5-1 | TRBD2
CASKTAGDNNQDTQYF | TGTGCCAGCAAAACCGCAGGGGACAACAACCAGGATACGCAGTATTTT | TRBJ2-3 | NA | TRBV5-4 | NA
CASSLGRTEMRGSTEAFF | TGTGCCAGCAGCTTAGGTCGGACAGAGATGAGGGGGTCGACTGAAGCTTTCTTT | TRBJ1-1 | NA | TRBV7-9 | NA
CASSLGLVPGPGNNEQFF | TGTGCCAGCAGCTTAGGCTTAGTCCCCGGGCCAGGGAACAATGAGCAGTTCTTC | TRBJ2-1 | NA | TRBV7-6 | NA
CASSEGGLETQYF | TGTGCCAGCAGTGAAGGAGGGCTGGAGACCCAGTACTTC | TRBJ2-5 | NA | TRBV25-1 | NA
CSVRGAFNEQFF | TGCAGCGTTCGGGGGGCTTTCAATGAGCAGTTCTTC | TRBJ2-1 | once | TRBV29-1 | NA
CAISESTVSNQPQHF | TGTGCCATCAGTGAGTCGACAGTTAGCAATCAGCCCCAGCATTTT | TRBJ1-5 | NA | TRBV10-3 | NA
CASSLTGRNDEQYF | TGTGCCAGCAGCCTGACAGGGAGGAATGACGAGCAGTACTTC | TRBJ2-7 | NA | TRBV14 | NA
CASSQEPMTYEQYF | TGTGCCAGCAGCCAAGAGCCTATGACCTACGAGCAGTACTTC | TRBJ2-7 | few | TRBV4-2 | NA
CASSSPAGDGYTF | TGTGCCAGCAGCTCTCCGGCAGGGGATGGCTACACCTTC | TRBJ1-2 | few | TRBV7-9 | NA
CAWSVTGSETQHF | TGTGCCTGGAGTGTAACAGGGTCAGAGACCCAGCACTTC | TRBJ2-5 | NA | TRBV30 | NA
CASGGGGFLSRKLFF | TGTGCCAGCGGTGGGGGGGGGTTTTTATCGCGAAAACTGTTTTTT | TRBJ1-4 | NA | TRBV7-2 | NA
CASSYRQGVAGYTF | TGTGCCAGCAGTTACCGGCAGGGGGTGGCTGGCTACACCTTC | TRBJ1-2 | NA | TRBV6-5 | TRBD1
CASASWAVISNQPQHF | TGTGCCAGCGCCTCGTGGGCGGTAATCAGCAATCAGCCCCAGCATTTT | TRBJ1-5 | NA | TRBV28 | NA
CASSRGSYEQYF | TGTGCCAGTAGTAGAGGCTCCTACGAGCAGTACTTC | TRBJ2-7 | few | TRBV19 | NA
CASSPGTSGFYEQYF | TGTGCCAGCAGTCCCGGGACTAGCGGATTCTACGAGCAGTACTTC | TRBJ2-7 | NA | TRBV28 | TRBD2
CASSLSGGGEQYF | TGTGCCAGCAGTTTATCAGGGGGCGGCGAGCAGTACTTC | TRBJ2-7 | NA | TRBV28 | TRBD1
CASRPGAYNEQFF | TGTGCCAGCAGGCCGGGGGCCTACAATGAGCAGTTCTTC | TRBJ2-1 | NA | TRBV2 | NA
CAWSAGLRSYEQYF | TGTGCCTGGAGTGCGGGACTTCGCTCCTACGAGCAGTACTTC | TRBJ2-7 | NA | TRBV30 | NA
CASSPPLGGPDTEAFF | TGTGCCAGCAGTCCGCCCCTGGGGGGACCCGACACTGAAGCTTTCTTT | TRBJ1-1 | NA | TRBV28 | NA
CASSLQGTSYNEQFF | TGTGCCAGCAGTTTACAAGGGACCTCCTACAATGAGCAGTTCTTC | TRBJ2-1 | NA | TRBV28 | NA
CAWSWAGWNTGELFF | TGTGCCTGGAGTTGGGCAGGGTGGAACACCGGGGAGCTGTTTTTT | TRBJ2-2 | medium-sized | TRBV30 | NA
CASSSQGASTQYF | TGTGCCAGCAGTTCCCAGGGGGCATCTACGCAGTATTTT | TRBJ2-3 | NA | TRBV7-9 | TRBD1
CASSNPEDRPQYFTDTQYF | TGTGCCAGCAGCAATCCTGAGGACAGGCCCCAATATTTCACAGATACGCAGTATTTT | TRBJ2-3 | once | TRBV2 | TRBD1
CASSGDSSQETQYF | TGTGCCAGCAGCGGCGACAGCTCCCAAGAGACCCAGTACTTC | TRBJ2-5 | NA | TRBV9 | NA
CAWSIAGGGNQPQHF | TGTGCCTGGAGTATCGCAGGGGGGGGGAATCAGCCCCAGCATTTT | TRBJ1-5 | NA | TRBV30 | TRBD1